The sequence of this TCR beta chain was determined in a study of tissue T cells after allogeneic stem cell transplantation. In the study overall: Four unmodified and three CD34-selected T-cell-depleted grafts went to graft-versus-host disease patients. Findings and limits, study-wide: Only a limited share of tissue TCRs appeared in blood or spleen.

About this clone itself: Its matching antigen is unknown.

CDR3 sequences, V/J genes, frequencies and template counts came from survey-depth TCRbeta sequencing. Libraries were prepared by immunoSEQ multiplex PCR; TCRdb keeps only in-frame clonotypes and omits some of them. The sample includes roughly 2,200 clones, less than 70% of them seen just once. Enrolled prospectively were adult allogeneic hematopoietic cell transplant recipients whose graft-versus-host disease was steroid-refractory. All graft-versus-host disease patients had gastrointestinal involvement and received several lines of directed therapy. The ends lost 7 bases at V and 6 bases at J; junction bases unmatched: 11. The CDR3 is made up of 14 amino acids. CDR1 and CDR2 (germline): SNHLY, FYNNEI.

This TCR was recovered from a male patient at least 60 years old with steroid-refractory graft-versus-host disease after an allogeneic stem cell transplant. Part of the T cell pool may stem from the graft donor. The chain couples TRBV2 to TRBJ2-5; 7 bases align to TRBD2. This specimen was ileal tissue, taken at autopsy. As DNA, the CDR3 is TGTGCCAGCATCGTACAGCGGGGTATCCAGACCCAGTACTTC. Its protein is CASIVQRGIQTQYF.